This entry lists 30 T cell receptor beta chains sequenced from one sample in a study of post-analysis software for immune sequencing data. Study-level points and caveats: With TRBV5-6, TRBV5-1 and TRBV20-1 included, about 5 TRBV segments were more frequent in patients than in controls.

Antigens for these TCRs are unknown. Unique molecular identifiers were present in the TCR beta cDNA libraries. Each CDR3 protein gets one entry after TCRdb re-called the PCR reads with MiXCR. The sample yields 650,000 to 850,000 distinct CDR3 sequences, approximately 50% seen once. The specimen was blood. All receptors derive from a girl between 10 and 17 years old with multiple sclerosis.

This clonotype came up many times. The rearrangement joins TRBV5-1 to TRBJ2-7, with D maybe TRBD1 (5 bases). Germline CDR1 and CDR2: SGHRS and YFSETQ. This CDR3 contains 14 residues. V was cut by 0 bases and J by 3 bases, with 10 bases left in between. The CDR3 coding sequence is TGCGCCAGCAGCTTGGGCGGCAGGGACTACGAGCAGTACTTC. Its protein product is CASSLGGRDYEQYF.

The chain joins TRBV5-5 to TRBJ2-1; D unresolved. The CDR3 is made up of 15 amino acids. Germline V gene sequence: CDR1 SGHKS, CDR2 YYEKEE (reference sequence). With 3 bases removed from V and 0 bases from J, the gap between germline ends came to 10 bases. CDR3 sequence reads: CASSYLSSSYNEQFF. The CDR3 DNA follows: TGTGCCAGCAGCTACCTATCAAGCTCCTACAATGAGCAGTTCTTC.

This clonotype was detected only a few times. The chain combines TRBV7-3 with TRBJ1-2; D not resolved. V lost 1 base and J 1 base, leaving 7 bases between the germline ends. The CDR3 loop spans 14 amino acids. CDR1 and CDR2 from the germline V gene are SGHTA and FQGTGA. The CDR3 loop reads CASSLRAFNYGYTF. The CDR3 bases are TGTGCCAGCAGCTTAAGGGCCTTTAACTATGGCTACACCTTC.

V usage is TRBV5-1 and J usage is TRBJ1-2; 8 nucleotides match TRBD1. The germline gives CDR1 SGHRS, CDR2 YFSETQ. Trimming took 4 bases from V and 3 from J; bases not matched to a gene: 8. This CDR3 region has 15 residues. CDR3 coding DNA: TGCGCCAGCAGCCTCCGGACAGGGAGCGACTATGGCTACACCTTC. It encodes CASSLRTGSDYGYTF.

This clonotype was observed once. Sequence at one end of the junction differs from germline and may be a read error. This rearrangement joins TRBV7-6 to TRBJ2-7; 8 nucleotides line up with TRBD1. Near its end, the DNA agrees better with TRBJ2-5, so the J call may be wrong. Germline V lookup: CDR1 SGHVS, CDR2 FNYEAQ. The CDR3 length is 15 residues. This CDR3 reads CASSLLSRGRETQYF. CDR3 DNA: TGTGCTAGCAGCCTTCTGAGCAGGGGGCGAGAGACCCAGTACTTC.

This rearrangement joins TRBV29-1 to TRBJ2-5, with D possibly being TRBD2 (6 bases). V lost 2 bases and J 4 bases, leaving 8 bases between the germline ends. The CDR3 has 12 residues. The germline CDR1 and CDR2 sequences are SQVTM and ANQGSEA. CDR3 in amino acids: CSVERDLETQYF. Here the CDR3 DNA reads TGCAGCGTTGAAAGGGACTTAGAGACCCAGTACTTC.

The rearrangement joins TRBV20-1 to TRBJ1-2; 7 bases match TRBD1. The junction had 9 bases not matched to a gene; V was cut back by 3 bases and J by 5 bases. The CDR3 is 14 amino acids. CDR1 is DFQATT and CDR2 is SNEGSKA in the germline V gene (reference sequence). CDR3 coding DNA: TGCAGTGCTAGCAACAGGGGCACCGAATATGGCTACACCTTC. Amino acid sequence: CSASNRGTEYGYTF.

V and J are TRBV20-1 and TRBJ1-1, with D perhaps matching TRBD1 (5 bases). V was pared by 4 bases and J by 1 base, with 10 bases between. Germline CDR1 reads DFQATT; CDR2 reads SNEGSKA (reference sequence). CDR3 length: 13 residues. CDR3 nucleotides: TGCAGTGCTACCGGGAGGGGGAACACTGAAGCTTTCTTT. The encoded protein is CSATGRGNTEAFF.

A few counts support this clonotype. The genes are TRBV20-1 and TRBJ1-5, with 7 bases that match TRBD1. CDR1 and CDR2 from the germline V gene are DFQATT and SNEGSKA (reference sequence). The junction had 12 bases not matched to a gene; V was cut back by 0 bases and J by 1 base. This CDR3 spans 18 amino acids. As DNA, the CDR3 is TGCAGTGCTAGAGACCCCCGGCCCCCGGGACAGAGCAATCAGCCCCAGCATTTT. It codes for CSARDPRPPGQSNQPQHF.

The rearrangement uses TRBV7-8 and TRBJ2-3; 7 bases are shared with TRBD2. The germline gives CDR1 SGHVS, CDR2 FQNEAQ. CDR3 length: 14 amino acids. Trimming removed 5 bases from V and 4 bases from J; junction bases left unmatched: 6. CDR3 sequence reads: CASSLPGLPDTQYF. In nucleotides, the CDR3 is TGTGCCAGCAGCCTACCGGGACTACCAGATACGCAGTATTTT.

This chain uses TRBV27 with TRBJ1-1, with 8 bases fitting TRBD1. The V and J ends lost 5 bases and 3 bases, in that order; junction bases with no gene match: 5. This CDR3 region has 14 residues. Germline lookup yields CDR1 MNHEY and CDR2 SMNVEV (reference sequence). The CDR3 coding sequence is TGTGCCAGCAGTATCGACAGGGGACACACTGAAGCTTTCTTT. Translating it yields CASSIDRGHTEAFF.

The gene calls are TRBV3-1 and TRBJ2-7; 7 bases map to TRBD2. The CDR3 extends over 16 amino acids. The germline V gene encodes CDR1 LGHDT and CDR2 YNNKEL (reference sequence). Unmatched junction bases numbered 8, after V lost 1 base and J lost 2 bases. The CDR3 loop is CASSQVRLATAYEQYF. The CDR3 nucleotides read TGTGCCAGCAGCCAAGTCAGACTAGCAACAGCCTACGAGCAGTACTTC.

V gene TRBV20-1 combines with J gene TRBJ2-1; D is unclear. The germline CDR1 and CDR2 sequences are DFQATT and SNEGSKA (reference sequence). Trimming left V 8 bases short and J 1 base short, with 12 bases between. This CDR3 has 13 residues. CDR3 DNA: TGCAGTTTAAAAAAGGGTTCCTACAATGAGCAGTTCTTC. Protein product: CSLKKGSYNEQFF.

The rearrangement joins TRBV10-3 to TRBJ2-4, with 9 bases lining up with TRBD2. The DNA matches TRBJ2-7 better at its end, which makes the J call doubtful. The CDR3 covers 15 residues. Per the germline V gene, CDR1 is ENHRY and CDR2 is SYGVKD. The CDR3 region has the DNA TGTGCCATCAGGGAAGGGCGGGGGGGCCTCGACGAGCAGTACTTC. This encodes CAIREGRGGLDEQYF.

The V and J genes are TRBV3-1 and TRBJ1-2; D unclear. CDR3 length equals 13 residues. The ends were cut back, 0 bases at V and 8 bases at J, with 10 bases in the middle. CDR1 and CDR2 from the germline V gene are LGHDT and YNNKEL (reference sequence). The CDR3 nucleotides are TGTGCCAGCAGCCAAGATCTCGGGTCGGGCTACACCTTC. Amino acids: CASSQDLGSGYTF.

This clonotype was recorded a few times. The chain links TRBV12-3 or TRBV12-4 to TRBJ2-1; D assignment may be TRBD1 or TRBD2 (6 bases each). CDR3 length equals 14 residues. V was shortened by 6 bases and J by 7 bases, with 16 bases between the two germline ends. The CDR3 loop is CASSPWGADNEQFF. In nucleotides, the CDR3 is TGTGCCAGCAGCCCGTGGGGGGCGGATAATGAGCAGTTCTTC.

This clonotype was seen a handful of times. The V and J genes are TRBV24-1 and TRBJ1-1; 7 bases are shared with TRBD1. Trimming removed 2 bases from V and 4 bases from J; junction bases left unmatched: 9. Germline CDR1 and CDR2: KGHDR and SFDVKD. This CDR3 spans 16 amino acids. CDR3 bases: TGTGCCACCAGTGATTCGAAACAGGGGCGCGGCACTGAAGCTTTCTTT. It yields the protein CATSDSKQGRGTEAFF.

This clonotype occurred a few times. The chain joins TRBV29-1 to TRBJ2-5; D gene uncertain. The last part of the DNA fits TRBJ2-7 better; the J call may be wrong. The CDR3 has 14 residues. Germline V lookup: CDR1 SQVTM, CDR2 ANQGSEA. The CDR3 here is CSVGGAALGYEQYF. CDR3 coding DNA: TGCAGCGTTGGAGGTGCTGCCTTGGGCTACGAGCAGTACTTC.

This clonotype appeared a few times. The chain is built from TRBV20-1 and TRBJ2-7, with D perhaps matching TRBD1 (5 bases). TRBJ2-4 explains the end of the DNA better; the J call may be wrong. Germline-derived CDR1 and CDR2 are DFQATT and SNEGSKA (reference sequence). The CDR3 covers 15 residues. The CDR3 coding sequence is TGCAGTGCTAGGGGGCCCGCAGGAAACAAAAACATTCAGTACTTC. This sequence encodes CSARGPAGNKNIQYF.

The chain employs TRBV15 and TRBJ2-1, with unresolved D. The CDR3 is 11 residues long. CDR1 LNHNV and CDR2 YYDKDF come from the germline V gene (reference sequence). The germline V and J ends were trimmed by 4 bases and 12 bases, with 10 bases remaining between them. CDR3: CATSTGDGQFF. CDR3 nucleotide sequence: TGTGCCACCAGCACGGGCGATGGGCAGTTCTTC. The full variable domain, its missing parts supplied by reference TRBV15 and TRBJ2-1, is DAMVIQNPRYQVTQFGKPVTLSCSQTLNHNVMYWYQQKSSQAPKLLFHYYDKDFNNEADTPDNFQSRRPNTSFCFLDIRSPGLGDTAMYLCATSTGDGQFFGPGTRLTVL.

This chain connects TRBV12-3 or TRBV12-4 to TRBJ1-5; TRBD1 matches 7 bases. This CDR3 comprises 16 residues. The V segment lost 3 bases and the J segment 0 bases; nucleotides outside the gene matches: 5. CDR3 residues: CASSFGQEYSNQPQHF. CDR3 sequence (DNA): TGTGCCAGCAGTTTCGGACAGGAGTATAGCAATCAGCCCCAGCATTTT.

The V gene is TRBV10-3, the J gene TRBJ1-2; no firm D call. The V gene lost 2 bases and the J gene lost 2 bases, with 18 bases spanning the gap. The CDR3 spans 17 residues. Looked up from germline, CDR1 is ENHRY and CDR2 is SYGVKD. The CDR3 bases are TGTGCCATCAGTGAGCCGATAGTAGGGCAAATCAACTATGGCTACACCTTC. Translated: CAISEPIVGQINYGYTF.

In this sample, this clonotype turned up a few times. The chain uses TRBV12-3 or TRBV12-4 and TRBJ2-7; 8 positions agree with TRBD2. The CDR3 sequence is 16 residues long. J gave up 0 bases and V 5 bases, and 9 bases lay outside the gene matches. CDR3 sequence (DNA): TGTGCCAGCAGTCGACCACTAGCGGAGAGCTCCTACGAGCAGTACTTC. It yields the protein CASSRPLAESSYEQYF.

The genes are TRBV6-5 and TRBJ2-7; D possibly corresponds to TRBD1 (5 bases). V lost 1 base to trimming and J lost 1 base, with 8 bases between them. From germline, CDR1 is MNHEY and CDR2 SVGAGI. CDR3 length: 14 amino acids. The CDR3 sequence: CASSYLTASYEQYF. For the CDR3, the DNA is TGTGCCAGCAGTTACTTGACAGCGTCCTACGAGCAGTACTTC.

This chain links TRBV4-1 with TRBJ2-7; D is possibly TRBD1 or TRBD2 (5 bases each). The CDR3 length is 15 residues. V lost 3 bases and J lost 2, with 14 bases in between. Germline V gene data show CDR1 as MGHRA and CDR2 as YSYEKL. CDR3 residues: CASSHSGTVPYEQYF. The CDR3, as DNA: TGCGCCAGCAGCCATTCCGGGACGGTCCCCTACGAGCAGTACTTC.

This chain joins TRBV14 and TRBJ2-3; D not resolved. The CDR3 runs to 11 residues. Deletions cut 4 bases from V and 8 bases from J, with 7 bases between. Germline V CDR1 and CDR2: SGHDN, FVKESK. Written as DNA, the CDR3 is TGTGCCAGCAGCCCCGCGACTACGCAGTATTTT. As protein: CASSPATTQYF.

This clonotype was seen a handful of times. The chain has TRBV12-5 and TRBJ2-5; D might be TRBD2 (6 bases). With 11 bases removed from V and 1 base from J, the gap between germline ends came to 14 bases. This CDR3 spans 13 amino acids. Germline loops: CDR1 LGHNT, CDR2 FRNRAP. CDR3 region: CASSGAFQETQYF. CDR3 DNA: TGTGCTTCATCGGGAGCCTTCCAAGAGACCCAGTACTTC.

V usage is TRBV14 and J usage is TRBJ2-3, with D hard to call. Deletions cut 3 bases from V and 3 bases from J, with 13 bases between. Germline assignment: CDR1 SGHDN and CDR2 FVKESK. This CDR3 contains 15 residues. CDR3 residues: CASSHRRPGTDTQYF. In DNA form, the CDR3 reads TGTGCCAGCAGCCACCGGCGCCCTGGGACAGATACGCAGTATTTT.

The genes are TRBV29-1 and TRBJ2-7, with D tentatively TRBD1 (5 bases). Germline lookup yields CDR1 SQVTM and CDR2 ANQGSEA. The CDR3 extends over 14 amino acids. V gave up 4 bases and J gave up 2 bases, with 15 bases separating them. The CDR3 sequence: CSVVDSLLAYEQYF. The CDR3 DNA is TGCAGCGTTGTCGACAGTTTACTCGCCTACGAGCAGTACTTC.

DNA for the CDR3: TGTGCCAGCAGCTTAAAACCGGGACAGGTTAGCTATGGCTACACCTTC. Its translation is CASSLKPGQVSYGYTF. This chain connects TRBV7-9 to TRBJ1-2; TRBD1 matches 8 bases. Trimming cost V 2 bases and J 4 bases; bases outside gene matches: 9. Germline V CDR1 and CDR2: SEHNR, FQNEAQ (reference sequence). This CDR3 has 16 residues.